This T cell receptor (beta chain) was captured in a study of cytomegalovirus exposure and HLA in healthy donors. Findings and caveats of the study: Across all donors, roughly uniform sequencing depth was an assumption of the presence/absence analyses.

The PCR employed 60 Vbeta primers together with 13 Jbeta primers. The table came from immunoSEQ multiplex PCR; TCRdb's copy has only in-frame clones and leaves some out. The table lists 90,000 to 150,000 clones, around three quarters of them singletons, with approximately 11% in the top ten. CDR1 and CDR2 from the germline V gene are LGHNA and YSLEER. Trimming stripped 1 base from V and 8 bases from J, with 17 bases between. This CDR3 contains 16 residues. As regards this clone: Its antigen remains unidentified.

J is TRBJ1-4 and V is TRBV4-3, with D unresolved. This TCR was sampled from a man aged 40-50 years in good health and CMV-seropositive. The sample consisted of PBMCs. The CDR3 DNA reads as TGCGCCAGCAGCCAAGGGAGGACCTCCCATAACGAAAAACTGTTTTTT. This sequence encodes CASSQGRTSHNEKLFF.